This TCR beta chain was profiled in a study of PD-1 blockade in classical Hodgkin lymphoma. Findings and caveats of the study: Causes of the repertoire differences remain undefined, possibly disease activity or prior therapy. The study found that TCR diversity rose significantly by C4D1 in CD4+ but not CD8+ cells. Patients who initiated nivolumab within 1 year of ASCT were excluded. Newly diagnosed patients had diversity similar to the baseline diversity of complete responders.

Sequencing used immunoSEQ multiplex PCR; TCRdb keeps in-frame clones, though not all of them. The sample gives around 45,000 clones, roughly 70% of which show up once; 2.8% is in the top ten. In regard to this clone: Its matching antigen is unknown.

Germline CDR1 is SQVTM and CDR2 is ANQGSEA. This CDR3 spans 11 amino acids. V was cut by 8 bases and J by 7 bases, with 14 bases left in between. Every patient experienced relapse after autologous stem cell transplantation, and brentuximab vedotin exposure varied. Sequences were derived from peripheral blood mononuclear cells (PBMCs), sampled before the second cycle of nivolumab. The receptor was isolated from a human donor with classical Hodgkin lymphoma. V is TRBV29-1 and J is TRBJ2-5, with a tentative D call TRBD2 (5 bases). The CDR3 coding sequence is TGCAGCCCCTTTGATGAGGGGACCCAGTACTTC. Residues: CSPFDEGTQYF. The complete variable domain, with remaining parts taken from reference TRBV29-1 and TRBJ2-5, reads SAVISQKPSRDICQRGTSLTIQCQVDSQVTMMFWYRQQPGQSLTLIATANQGSEATYESGFVIDKFPISRPNLTFSTLTVSNMSPEDSSIYLCSPFDEGTQYFGPGTRLLVL.